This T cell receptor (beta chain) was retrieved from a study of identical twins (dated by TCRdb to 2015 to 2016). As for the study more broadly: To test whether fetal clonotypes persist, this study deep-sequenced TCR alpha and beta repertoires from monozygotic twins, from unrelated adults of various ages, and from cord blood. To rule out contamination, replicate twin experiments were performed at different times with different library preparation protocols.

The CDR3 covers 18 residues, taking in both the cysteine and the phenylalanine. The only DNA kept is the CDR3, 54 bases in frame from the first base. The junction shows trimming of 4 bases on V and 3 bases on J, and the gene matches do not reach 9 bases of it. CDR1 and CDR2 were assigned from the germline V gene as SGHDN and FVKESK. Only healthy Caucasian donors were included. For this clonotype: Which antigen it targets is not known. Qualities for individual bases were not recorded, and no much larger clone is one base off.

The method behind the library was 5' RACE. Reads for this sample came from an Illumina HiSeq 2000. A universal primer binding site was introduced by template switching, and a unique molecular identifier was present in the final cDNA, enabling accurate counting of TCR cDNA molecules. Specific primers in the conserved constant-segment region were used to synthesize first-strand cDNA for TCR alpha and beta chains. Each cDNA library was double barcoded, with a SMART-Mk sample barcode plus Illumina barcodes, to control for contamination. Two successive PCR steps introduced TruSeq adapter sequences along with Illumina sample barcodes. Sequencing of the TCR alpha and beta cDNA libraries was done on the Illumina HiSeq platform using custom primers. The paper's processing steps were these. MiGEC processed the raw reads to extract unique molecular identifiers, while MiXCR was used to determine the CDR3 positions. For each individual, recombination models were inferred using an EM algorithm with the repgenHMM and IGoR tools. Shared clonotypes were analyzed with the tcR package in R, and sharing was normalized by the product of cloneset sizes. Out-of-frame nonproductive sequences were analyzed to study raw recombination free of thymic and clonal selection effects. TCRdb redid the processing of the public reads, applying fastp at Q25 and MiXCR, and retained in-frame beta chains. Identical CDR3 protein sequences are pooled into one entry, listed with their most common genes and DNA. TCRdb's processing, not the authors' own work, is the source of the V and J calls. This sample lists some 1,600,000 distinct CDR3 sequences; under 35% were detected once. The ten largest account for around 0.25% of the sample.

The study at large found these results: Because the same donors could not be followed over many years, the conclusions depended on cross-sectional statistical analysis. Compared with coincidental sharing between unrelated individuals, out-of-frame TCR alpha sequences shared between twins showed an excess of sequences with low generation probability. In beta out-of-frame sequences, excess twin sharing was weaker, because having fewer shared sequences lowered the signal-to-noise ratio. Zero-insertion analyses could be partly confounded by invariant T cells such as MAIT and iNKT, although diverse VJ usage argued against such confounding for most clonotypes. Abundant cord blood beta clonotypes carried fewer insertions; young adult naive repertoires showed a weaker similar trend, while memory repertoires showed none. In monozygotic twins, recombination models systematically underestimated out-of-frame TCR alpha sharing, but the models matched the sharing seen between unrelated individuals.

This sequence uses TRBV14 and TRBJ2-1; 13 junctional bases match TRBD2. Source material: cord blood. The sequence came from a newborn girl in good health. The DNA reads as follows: TGTGCCAGCAGCCGAGGTTGGACTAGCGGGAGATTCTACAATGAGCAGTTCTTC. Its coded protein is CASSRGWTSGRFYNEQFF.